Below, 26 T cell receptor beta chains from the same sample are listed, as sequenced in a study of radiotherapy plus CTLA-4 blockade in lung cancer (dated by TCRdb to 2016 to 2019). Library construction relied on the immunoSEQ multiplex PCR assay. Held by TCRdb, this immuneACCESS table contains in-frame sequences only and omits some clones. Under half of the omission traces to an unresolved V gene where checked; the cause of the rest is unknown. The sample table holds tens of thousands of clones, of which more than 70% were seen once. The top ten clones comprise 8.5% to 14% of the sample. The input for sequencing was peripheral blood, taken from a patient treated with radiotherapy plus ipilimumab. These receptor sequences come from a human donor with non-small cell lung cancer who had stable disease on radiotherapy plus ipilimumab.

This rearrangement joins TRBV7-3 to TRBJ2-2; perhaps D is TRBD1 or TRBD2 (5 bases each). Trimming took 8 bases from V and 5 from J, leaving 15 bases between them. From germline, CDR1 is SGHTA and CDR2 FQGTGA. The CDR3 runs to 14 residues. CDR3: CASEPEEGTGELFF. The CDR3 coding sequence is TGTGCCAGCGAGCCTGAAGAGGGGACCGGGGAGCTGTTTTTT.

The rearrangement uses TRBV7-8 and TRBJ1-5, with TRBD1 as a possible D gene (5 bases). Germline V gene data show CDR1 as SGHVS and CDR2 as FQNEAQ. The CDR3 length is 13 residues. V was pared by 1 base and J by 7 bases, with 8 bases between. CDR3 DNA: TGTGCCAGCAGCTTAGTGGGGGAGCAGCCCCAGCATTTT. Protein: CASSLVGEQPQHF.

This clone has just a few counts. The V gene is TRBV18, the J gene TRBJ1-1; D remains unclear. The germline V gene has CDR1 KGHSH and CDR2 LQKENI. The CDR3 consists of 14 residues. V dropped 0 bases and J dropped 5 bases, with 10 bases sitting between them. The CDR3 sequence: CASSPPIGVTEAFF. In DNA, the CDR3 is TGTGCCAGCTCACCACCAATTGGGGTAACTGAAGCTTTCTTT.

The rearrangement links TRBV2 to TRBJ1-5; 8 bases map to TRBD1. The germline V gene encodes CDR1 SNHLY and CDR2 FYNNEI. The CDR3 contains 13 residues. V lost 6 bases, J lost 4 bases, and 2 bases stayed unmatched. The CDR3 nucleotides read TGTGCCAGCAGGGGGGACAGGAATCAGCCCCAGCATTTT. This translates into CASRGDRNQPQHF.

The rearrangement joins TRBV13 to TRBJ2-1; TRBD2 is a possible D gene (7 bases). Trimming stripped 3 bases from V and 8 bases from J, with 20 bases between. The germline V gene encodes CDR1 PRHDT and CDR2 FYEKMQ (reference sequence). CDR3 length: 16 residues. In DNA, the CDR3 is TGTGCCAGCAGCTTGAGGACGAGGGGGGGCACTGATGAGCAGTTCTTC. It yields the protein CASSLRTRGGTDEQFF.

This clone was recorded only once. V usage is TRBV7-6 and J usage is TRBJ1-5; no clear D. Germline CDR1 is SGHVS and CDR2 is FNYEAQ. The CDR3 is 13 residues long. V lost 1 base and J lost 8, with 9 bases in between. This CDR3 reads CASSLGGREPQHF. The CDR3, as DNA: TGTGCCAGCAGCTTAGGAGGACGGGAGCCCCAGCATTTT.

For this clone: Germline is not matched at one junction end, which may reflect a read error. The chain is built from TRBV27 and TRBJ1-2; 7 bases line up with TRBD1. The CDR3 runs 14 residues. Germline CDR1 reads MNHEY; CDR2 reads SMNVEV (reference sequence). CDR3 nucleotide sequence: TGTGCCAGCAGTTATATAGGACAGGCCGATGGCTACGCCTTC. Translated: CASSYIGQADGYAF.

The CDR3 bases are TGCGCCAGCAGCCAAGGGCAGGGGGGAGGAGAGACCCAGTACTTC. It codes for CASSQGQGGGETQYF. V is TRBV4-3 and J is TRBJ2-5; weak D call: TRBD1 (7 bases). CDR3 length: 15 residues. Trimming removed 1 base from V and 4 bases from J, with 13 bases in between. Germline assignment: CDR1 LGHNA and CDR2 YSLEER.

This rearrangement joins TRBV7-9 to TRBJ1-2; 10 bases are shared with TRBD1. The CDR3 runs to 14 residues. J was trimmed by 5 bases and V by 5 bases; bases with no gene match: 5. Germline V gene data show CDR1 as SEHNR and CDR2 as FQNEAQ (reference sequence). The CDR3, as DNA: TGTGCCAGCAGCACCGGACAGGGGGGATATGGCTACACCTTC. It specifies CASSTGQGGYGYTF.

Regarding this clone: The same CDR3 also results from other DNA sequences found in this sample. The chain is built from TRBV5-6 and TRBJ1-4; D unclear. The CDR3 consists of 14 residues. Germline assignment: CDR1 SGHDT and CDR2 YYEEEE. Deletions cut 0 bases from V and 0 bases from J, with 3 bases between. CDR3: CASSLVATNEKLFF. The CDR3, as DNA: TGTGCCAGCAGCTTGGTCGCAACTAATGAAAAACTGTTTTTT.

The V call is TRBV9, the J call TRBJ2-2; D may be TRBD1 (6 bases). Germline CDR1 and CDR2: SGDLS and YYNGEE. The ends were cut back, 0 bases at V and 1 base at J, with 7 bases in the middle. The CDR3 spans 15 residues. The CDR3 coding sequence is TGTGCCAGCAGCGTAGTACAGGGGAACACCGGGGAGCTGTTTTTT. Translating it yields CASSVVQGNTGELFF.

This chain links TRBV5-1 with TRBJ1-6; unclear D gene. Germline assignment: CDR1 SGHRS and CDR2 YFSETQ. CDR3 length: 15 amino acids. V was trimmed by 0 bases and J by 9 bases, leaving 13 bases between them. The CDR3 DNA follows: TGCGCCAGCAGCTTGGCCGGTAATGGGCGTTCACCCCTCCACTTT. Its translation is CASSLAGNGRSPLHF.

V gene TRBV5-1 combines with J gene TRBJ2-1; a weak D match, TRBD1 (6 bases). The CDR3 extends over 14 amino acids. In germline, CDR1 is SGHRS, CDR2 YFSETQ. Trimming removed 0 bases from V and 2 bases from J, with 6 bases in between. CDR3 sequence (DNA): TGCGCCAGCAGCTTGGGGGACACCTACAATGAGCAGTTCTTC. Protein: CASSLGDTYNEQFF.

The CDR3 region is CASSEPDRSNQPQHF. The DNA of the CDR3 is TGTGCCAGCAGTGAACCCGACCGTAGCAATCAGCCCCAGCATTTT. The chain has TRBV6-1 and TRBJ1-5, with D unresolved. The V gene's germline CDR1 is MNHNS and CDR2 SASEGT. The CDR3 extends over 15 amino acids. Trimming cost V 2 bases and J 0 bases, with 8 bases left between them.

J is TRBJ1-1 and V is TRBV7-2, with no clear D. This CDR3 is 13 amino acids long. Between the trimmed V and J ends, which lost 3 bases and 1 base, there was a span of 6 bases. The germline gives CDR1 SGHTA, CDR2 FQGNSA. The CDR3 nucleotides are TGTGCCAGCAGCTTCGGGAGGAACACTGAAGCTTTCTTT. It encodes CASSFGRNTEAFF.

This clone was seen only a few times. The chain recombines TRBV6-6 with TRBJ1-2; a possible D gene is TRBD1 (6 bases). The CDR3 is 13 residues long. Trimming cost V 2 bases and J 6 bases, with 10 bases left between them. Germline assignment: CDR1 MNHNY and CDR2 SVGAGI (reference sequence). CDR3 nucleotides: TGTGCCAGCAGTTACGGCTCAGGGGATGGCTACACCTTC. Its translation is CASSYGSGDGYTF.

V and J are TRBV6-1 and TRBJ1-5; possible D gene TRBD1, 6 bases. The CDR3 contains 12 residues. In germline, CDR1 is MNHNS, CDR2 SASEGT. Trimming cost V 6 bases and J 9 bases, with 12 bases left between them. This CDR3 reads CASRADRPPQHF. The CDR3 DNA reads TGTGCCAGCAGGGCAGACAGGCCGCCCCAGCATTTT.

The chain couples TRBV5-1 to TRBJ2-3, with 9 positions matching TRBD2. V lost 1 base, J lost 5 bases, and 5 bases stayed unmatched. CDR1 SGHRS and CDR2 YFSETQ come from the germline V gene. CDR3 length: 15 residues. The CDR3 here is CASSLRRGGEDTQYF. The CDR3 DNA follows: TGCGCCAGCAGCTTGAGGCGGGGGGGCGAAGATACGCAGTATTTT. The variable domain in full, with the rest retrieved from reference TRBV5-1 and TRBJ2-3, is KAGVTQTPRYLIKTRGQQVTLSCSPISGHRSVSWYQQTPGQGLQFLFEYFSETQRNKGNFPGRFSGRQFSNSRSEMNVSTLELGDSALYLCASSLRRGGEDTQYFGPGTRLTVL.

The genes are TRBV12-2 and TRBJ1-6. TRBV12-2 counts as a pseudogene. The CDR3 spans 20 residues. For the CDR3, the DNA is TGTGCAAGTCGCTTAGCGCGTGGTAGGACGGACCGGGAGGGGAATAGAACCCTCCACTTT. It specifies CASRLARGRTDREGNRTLHF.

The V gene is TRBV6-6, the J gene TRBJ2-7, with 7 bases identical to TRBD1. Unmatched junction bases numbered 8, after V lost 6 bases and J lost 3 bases. The CDR3 runs to 14 residues. Germline loops: CDR1 MNHNY, CDR2 SVGAGI (reference sequence). The CDR3 DNA reads as TGTGCCAGCAGCCCCGGGACAGCCCTCTACGAGCAGTACTTC. Residues: CASSPGTALYEQYF.

The chain links TRBV30 to TRBJ2-5; 8 bases match TRBD1. The CDR3 consists of 14 residues. V was clipped by 0 bases and J by 5 bases; unmatched bases: 5. The germline V gene encodes CDR1 GTSNPN and CDR2 SVGIG (reference sequence). In DNA form, the CDR3 reads TGTGCCTGGAGTGTACAGGGGGTGGGGGAGACCCAGTACTTC. Its protein product is CAWSVQGVGETQYF. The full variable domain, in which reference TRBV30 and TRBJ2-5 provide the parts outside the CDR3, is SQTIHQWPATLVQPVGSPLSLECTVEGTSNPNLYWYRQAAGRGLQLLFYSVGIGQISSEVPQNLSASRPQDRQFILSSKKLLLSDSGFYLCAWSVQGVGETQYFGPGTRLLVL.

This CDR3 is CASSDRSYGYTF. The CDR3 nucleotides are TGTGCCAGCAGTGACAGGAGCTATGGCTACACCTTC. The chain employs TRBV2 and TRBJ1-2; no clear D gene. Germline CDR1 and CDR2: SNHLY and FYNNEI. Trimming cost V 3 bases and J 4 bases, with 6 bases left between them. The CDR3 sequence is 12 residues long.

This chain links TRBV27 with TRBJ1-5; D may be TRBD1 (6 bases). V lost 4 bases to trimming and J lost 7 bases, with 20 bases between them. Germline-derived CDR1 and CDR2 are MNHEY and SMNVEV (reference sequence). The CDR3 spans 16 residues. The DNA of the CDR3 is TGTGCCAGCAGTTCACATCAGGGGTTAGGGTTGCAGCCCCAGCATTTT. Its translation: CASSSHQGLGLQPQHF.

J is TRBJ1-5 and V is TRBV19, with D possibly matching TRBD1 (6 bases). The CDR3 covers 16 residues. V lost 2 bases and J 4 bases, leaving 15 bases between the germline ends. CDR1 is LNHDA and CDR2 is SQIVND in the germline V gene (reference sequence). This chain's CDR3 is CASSIMGTGLNQPQHF. The CDR3 nucleotides read TGTGCCAGTAGTATAATGGGTACAGGGTTGAATCAGCCCCAGCATTTT.

The V call is TRBV19, the J call TRBJ1-3; no clear D gene. Trimming removed 2 bases at V and 0 bases at J, with 8 bases between. The germline V gene has CDR1 LNHDA and CDR2 SQIVND (reference sequence). The CDR3 runs 15 residues. CDR3 in amino acids: CASSIFGISGNTIYF. The CDR3 DNA reads as TGTGCCAGTAGTATATTTGGGATCTCTGGAAACACCATATATTTT.

Written as DNA, the CDR3 is TGTGCCAGTAGTGTAACAGGGGGCGCGGGGAATCAGCCCCAGCATTTT. Its translation is CASSVTGGAGNQPQHF. The chain has TRBV19 and TRBJ1-5; the match to TRBD1 covers 9 bases. V was pared by 5 bases and J by 4 bases, with 9 bases of the junction left unmatched. In germline, CDR1 is LNHDA, CDR2 SQIVND (reference sequence). The CDR3 consists of 16 residues.